Detailed here is one T cell receptor beta chain. Its antigen is as yet unknown. Healthy bone marrow donors made up the donors. Germline loops: CDR1 SEHNR, CDR2 FQNEAQ (reference sequence). CDR3 length equals 13 residues. V lost 5 bases, J lost 0 bases, and 8 bases lay in between. The PCR made use of 60 Vbeta and 13 Jbeta primers. Sequenced by immunoSEQ multiplex PCR; TCRdb stores in-frame clones only, minus some. The sample lists about 160,000 clones; over 60% were seen once. This specimen comes from a study of cytomegalovirus exposure and HLA in healthy donors. General study results and limits: The study carried out a later analysis of TCR beta sequences. It associated about 15,000 of them with specific HLA alleles at a false discovery rate of 0.05.

This chain connects TRBV7-9 to TRBJ2-7; D remains unclear. This receptor was obtained from a woman aged 25-40 years in good health and CMV-seronegative. The sample consisted of PBMCs. In DNA, the CDR3 is TGTGCCAGCAGCCTACCTTCCTCCTACGAGCAGTACTTC. Residues: CASSLPSSYEQYF.